The entry that follows covers one TCR beta chain sequence. Its antigen is unknown. This CDR3 is built from 15 residues. V shed 5 bases and J 2 bases; nucleotides not matched to a gene: 3. Per germline, CDR1 MNHNS and CDR2 SASEGT. Assay used: immunoSEQ multiplex PCR; TCRdb lists only in-frame clones, some missing. The sample yields tens of thousands of clones, 80% to 90% seen once. These data are taken from a study of neoadjuvant anti-PD-1 for oral cavity cancer. Regarding the study as a whole: After neoadjuvant nivolumab, PBMC T cell clonality was significantly higher in non-responders than responders.

The time point was: after neoadjuvant nivolumab, at surgical resection. The source material was PBMCs, sampled after nivolumab (anti-PD-1) treatment. The TCR originated in a person between 35 and 79 years old with oral cavity squamous cell carcinoma. This chain joins TRBV6-1 and TRBJ2-1; TRBD2 matches at 10 bases. The CDR3 DNA sequence: TGTGCCAGCAGTTTAGCGGGAGGAACCTACAATGAGCAGTTCTTC. Translating it yields CASSLAGGTYNEQFF.